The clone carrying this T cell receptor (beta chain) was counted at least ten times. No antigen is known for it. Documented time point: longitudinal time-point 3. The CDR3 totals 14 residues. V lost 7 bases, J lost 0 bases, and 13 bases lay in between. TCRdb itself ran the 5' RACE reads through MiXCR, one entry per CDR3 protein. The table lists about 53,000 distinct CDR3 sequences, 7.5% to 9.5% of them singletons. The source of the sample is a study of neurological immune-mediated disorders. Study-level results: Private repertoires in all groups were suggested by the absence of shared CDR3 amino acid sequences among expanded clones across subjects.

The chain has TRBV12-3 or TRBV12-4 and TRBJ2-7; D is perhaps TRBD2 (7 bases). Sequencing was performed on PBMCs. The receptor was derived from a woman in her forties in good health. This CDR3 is CASTRGGSSYEQYF. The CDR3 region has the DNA TGTGCCAGCACTAGGGGGGGGAGCTCCTACGAGCAGTACTTC.